This TCR beta chain emerged from a study of T cells after yellow fever vaccination. Background on the study: When fractions had low cell numbers, they were prepared with SMART-Seq v4 Ultra Low Input. Study-wide results and caveats: Most clones from primary vaccination were detected again post-booster (approximately 96% CD4, about 88% CD8).

TCRdb fed the 5' RACE reads into MiXCR, producing one record per CDR3 protein. The profile covers about 340,000 distinct CDR3 sequences, with roughly an eighth appearing a single time and 3.2% taken by the ten largest. Comments on this clonotype: Its cognate antigen is unknown.

CDR3 length equals 13 residues. The trim removed 7 bases at V and 5 bases at J, leaving 4 bases unmatched. This TCR was sampled from a man between 18 and 35 years old who received the YFV17D yellow fever vaccine. The chain combines TRBV12-3 or TRBV12-4 with TRBJ2-5, with 10 bases fitting TRBD2. Sequencing used CD4+ T cells sorted from PBMCs, obtained 15 days after the yellow fever booster vaccination. The CDR3 DNA reads TGTGCCAGCACCGAGGGACTAGCGGAGACCCAGTACTTC. Its protein is CASTEGLAETQYF.